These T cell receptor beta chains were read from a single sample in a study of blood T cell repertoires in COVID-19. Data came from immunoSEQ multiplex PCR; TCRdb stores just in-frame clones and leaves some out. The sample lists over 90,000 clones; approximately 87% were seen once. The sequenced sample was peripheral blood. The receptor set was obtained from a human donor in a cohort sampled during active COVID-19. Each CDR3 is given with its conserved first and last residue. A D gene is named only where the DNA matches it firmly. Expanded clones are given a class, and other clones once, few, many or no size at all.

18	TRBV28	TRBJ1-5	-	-	CASSLLTGGFNGNQPQHF	TGTGCCAGCAGTTTATTGACTGGTGGGTTTAATGGCAATCAGCCCCAGCATTTT
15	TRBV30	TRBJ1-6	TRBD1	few	CAWILPGGYNSPLHF	TGTGCCTGGATACTCCCAGGGGGCTATAATTCACCCCTCCACTTT
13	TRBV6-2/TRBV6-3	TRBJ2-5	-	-	CASSPREEETQYF	TGTGCCAGCAGCCCTAGGGAGGAAGAGACCCAGTACTTC
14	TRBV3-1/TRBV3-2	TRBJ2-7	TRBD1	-	CASSQGVRGYEQYF	TGTGCCAGCAGCCAAGGGGTCAGGGGGTACGAGCAGTACTTC
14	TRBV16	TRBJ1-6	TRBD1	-	CASSQLVPRGTLHF	TGTGCCAGCAGCCAATTGGTCCCCAGGGGGACCCTCCACTTT
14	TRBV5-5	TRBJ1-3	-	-	CASSSGVAGNTIYF	TGTGCCAGCAGCTCCGGGGTAGCAGGAAACACCATATATTTT
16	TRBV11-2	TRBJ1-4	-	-	CASSSPDQGINEKLFF	TGTGCCAGCAGCTCCCCCGATCAGGGTATTAATGAAAAACTGTTTTTT
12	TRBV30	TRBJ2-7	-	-	CAWSPSSYEQYF	TGTGCCTGGAGCCCATCCTCCTACGAGCAGTACTTC
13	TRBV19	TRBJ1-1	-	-	CASMATMNTEAFF	TGTGCCAGTATGGCCACCATGAACACTGAAGCTTTCTTT
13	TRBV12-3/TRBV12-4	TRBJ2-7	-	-	CASMGRVTYEQYF	TGTGCCAGCATGGGTCGGGTCACCTACGAGCAGTACTTC
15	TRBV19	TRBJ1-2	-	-	CASIDPGTSNYGYTF	TGTGCCAGTATTGATCCCGGGACATCAAACTATGGCTACACCTTC
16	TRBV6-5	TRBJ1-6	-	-	CASSYTLQGRNSPLHF	TGTGCCAGCAGTTACACACTACAAGGAAGGAATTCACCCCTCCACTTT
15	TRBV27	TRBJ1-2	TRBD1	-	CASSSPGTGSYGYTF	TGTGCCAGCAGTTCCCCCGGGACAGGTTCCTATGGCTACACCTTC
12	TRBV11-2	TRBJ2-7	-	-	CASSSGFYEQYF	TGTGCCAGCAGCTCAGGGTTCTACGAGCAGTACTTC
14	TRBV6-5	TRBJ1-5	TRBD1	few	CASSPRGPDQPQHF	TGTGCCAGCAGTCCCAGGGGGCCTGATCAGCCCCAGCATTTT